Below, one T cell receptor (beta chain) is given with its context. Its antigen remains unknown. RNA transcripts provided the source from which TCR beta CDR3 regions were amplified. TCR CDR3 underwent first-round RT-PCR with the HTBI primer set. TCRdb re-derived calls from the multiplex PCR reads in MiXCR, one entry per CDR3 protein. The sample yields approximately 360,000 distinct CDR3 sequences, 15% to 18% seen once. These data originate in a study of T cells in Graves' hyperthyroidism and ophthalmopathy. Study results and limitations: Among clonotypes expanded in thyroid above 0.001, most were also found in blood.

V shed 7 bases, J shed 10 bases, and the junction held 10 bases outside the gene matches. Germline values: CDR1 ENHRY, CDR2 SYGVKD. The CDR3 runs to 13 residues. Extraction of PBMCs used around 9.6 ml of fresh peripheral blood. The sequencing sample was made of blood. The clonotype comes from a woman aged 18 to 35 with Graves' hyperthyroidism that later progressed to Graves' ophthalmopathy. This chain uses TRBV10-3 with TRBJ1-2; 9 nucleotides match TRBD1. Here the CDR3 reads CAINSGQGWDYTF. CDR3 nucleotides: TGTGCCATCAATTCGGGACAGGGCTGGGACTACACCTTC.